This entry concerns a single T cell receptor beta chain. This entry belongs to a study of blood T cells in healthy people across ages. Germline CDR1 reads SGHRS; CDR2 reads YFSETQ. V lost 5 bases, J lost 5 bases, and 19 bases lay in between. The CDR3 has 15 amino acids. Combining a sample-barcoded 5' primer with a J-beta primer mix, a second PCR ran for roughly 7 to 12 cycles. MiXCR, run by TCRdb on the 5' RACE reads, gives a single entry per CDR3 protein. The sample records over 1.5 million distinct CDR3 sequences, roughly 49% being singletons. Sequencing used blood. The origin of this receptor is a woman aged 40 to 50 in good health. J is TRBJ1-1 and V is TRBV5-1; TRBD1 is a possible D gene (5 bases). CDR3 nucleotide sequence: TGCGCCAGCAGTTTTAGAACAGGCCCCGGGACTGAAGCTTTCTTT. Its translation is CASSFRTGPGTEAFF.